This T cell receptor (beta chain) stems from a study of patients and donors after allogeneic stem cell transplantation (dated by TCRdb to 2019 to 2021). This clonotype was observed at least ten times. Its antigen is unknown. No base-level quality is on record; no much larger clone is a single base apart. The germline V gene encodes CDR1 SGHDT and CDR2 YYEEEE. Measured from the cysteine to the phenylalanine, the CDR3 is 13 residues long. Only the CDR3 DNA stays, 39 bases, in frame from base 1. V drops 2 bases and J drops 2 bases, leaving 7 bases in between. Library construction relied on RT-PCR. The sequencer was a NextSeq 550. Using fastp at Q25 and MiXCR, TCRdb reprocessed the public reads and kept productive beta chains. Each record represents a unique CDR3 protein, reported with the most common genes and DNA among its rows. The sample table lists roughly 940,000 distinct CDR3 sequences, under 20% of them with a count of one. Approximately 5.9% of the sample belongs to the ten largest clones.

Here the chain combines TRBV5-6 and TRBJ2-5, with no confident D gene call. This TCR came from a human donor who was either an allogeneic HSCT recipient or a stem cell or donor lymphocyte infusion donor (not recorded which). It is not recorded whose cells these are; they may come from a transplant donor. Sequencing was done on a sample of blood, either unsorted or a sorted T cell fraction (not recorded which). In nucleotides, the sequence is TGTGCCAGCAGCTTAGCAGCGCAAGAGACCCAGTACTTC. It translates as CASSLAAQETQYF. Joined to the reference TRBV5-6 and TRBJ2-5 proteins, this CDR3 gives the full variable domain: DAGVTQSPTHLIKTRGQQVTLRCSPKSGHDTVSWYQQALGQGPQFIFQYYEEEERQRGNFPDRFSGHQFPNYSSELNVNALLLGDSALYLCASSLAAQETQYFGPGTRLLVL.